This T cell receptor beta chain was obtained from a study of cytomegalovirus exposure and HLA in healthy donors (dated by TCRdb to between 2016 and 2019). Concerning the study at large: An earlier analysis of 587 of the donors reported about 300 Gb of sequence data and 117 million unique TCR beta sequences obtained from about 180 million T cells. Four to six DR-DQ haplotypes were handled as single units for association and clustering, since linkage in the cohort was strong. All discovery cohort repertoires had been generated using a single sequencing platform. Alongside the repertoire data, information on donor age, sex, ethnicity and CMV serostatus was compiled. Among the roughly 410 genotyped donors, more than 70% belonged to the genetic ancestry cluster associated with self-reported Caucasian donors. A later analysis re-examined previously published TCR beta repertoires from 610 or so donors and added high-resolution HLA genotyping to investigate patterns of TCR occurrence. An earlier analysis of 587 of the donors used high-throughput TCR beta sequencing to judge whether each TCR beta V gene segment behaved as functional or pseudogenic. The study aimed to test whether cataloging public T cell receptors could reveal signatures of past pathogen exposure. In a later genetic analysis, genome-wide SNP genotypes for about three fifths of the roughly 670 donors were used, and that subset was treated as a discovery cohort. Class I and class II HLA loci were covered by the typing at four-digit resolution. Using immunosequencing, the study profiled T cell repertoires from 500 to 800 subjects and related those repertoires to cytomegalovirus serostatus. The number of donors typed differed by locus, with roughly 620-630 for A, B, C, DRB1 and DQB1, 522 for DQA1, over 600 for DPA1, and 400 to 490 for DPB1. The study combined high-throughput TCR immunosequencing, statistical association of individual TCRs with disease status, and machine learning to predict cytomegalovirus infection status. An early release that covered around 590 HLA-typed donors contained about 300 gigabases of sequencing data and tens of millions of unique TCR sequences. Among about 370 genotyped donors of the cohort, an average of about 220,000 unique TCR beta nucleotide sequences was sequenced per donor, of which roughly 18% were non-productive. In addition to the first cohort of approximately 670 subjects, a separate validation cohort of around 110 different subjects was used. Rather than drawing on any new phenotypic data, the later analysis identified candidate immune exposures from TCR beta sequences and the way those sequences occurred across donors. The study at large found these results: Some IMGT-functional V segments, including TRBV6-2 and TRBV6-3, could not be distinguished by the 87-base-pair reads and were therefore excluded. Compared with the approximately 720-donor mean, donors in an Asian-associated ancestry cluster had fewer N-insertions in productive TCRs, according to a later genetic analysis. A later analysis found that HLA-associated TCR beta chains were more clonally expanded and had lower generation probabilities than equally common non-associated chains. In both the original and validation cohorts, the classifier was reported to diagnose cytomegalovirus status with high specificity and sensitivity. A few of the identified cytomegalovirus-associated TCR beta chains were confirmed in vitro to be specific for cytomegalovirus antigens. In a later analysis, the rate of TCR association differed among HLA loci, with DRB1 alleles having the most associated TCRs and HLA-C alleles having the fewest. Because some donors lacked HLA typing at each locus, the association tests relied only on the typed subset. A cluster of highly shared sequence variants was judged likely to be a technical artifact of the sequencing pipeline. For the cohort, immune exposure information was limited to CMV serostatus. An association between a missense DCLRE1C variant and V-gene and J-gene trimming of TCR beta chains was found in a later genetic analysis and replicated in an independent cohort. Roughly 17 rarely observed V segments, including chromosome 9 orphons, were excluded from the earlier analysis of several hundred of the donors because counts were too low. The presence/absence analyses assumed that sequencing depth was roughly uniform across donors, and that assumption may not be true. A further reported finding was that TCR beta sequences accurately predicted the HLA-A and HLA-B alleles for most subjects in the first cohort. According to the authors, the approach could potentially be generalized to other disease states and immunological phenotypes. The study listed 164 TCR beta chains as associated with cytomegalovirus. Across donors, most TCR sequences were observed very rarely, whereas some public TCRs were present in many individuals. Several of the top co-occurrence clusters appeared to be linked to parvovirus B19, influenza, CMV and Epstein-Barr virus, according to a later analysis. Correlated functional status among segregating V segments might reflect linkage disequilibrium, but an unknown experimental factor could not be ruled out. This cohort had only TCR beta chains sequenced, and the lack of alpha or paired-chain data limited which features could be detected. An earlier analysis of 587 of the donors showed that most TCR beta V segments appeared in productive rearrangements either about 90% or about 30% of the time, which broadly matched IMGT annotations. Specific HLA alleles were associated with around 18,000 TCR beta sequences at a false discovery rate of 0.05 in a later analysis. When HLA alleles, especially DR and DQ, strongly co-occurred, attributing TCR associations to individual alleles was difficult. In a later analysis, most CMV-associated TCR beta chains were found to appear HLA-restricted, with HLA associations seemingly driven largely by CMV exposure.

V gives up 0 bases and J gives up 3 bases, and the segment between their germline ends measures 6 bases. The germline V gene yields SGHRS for CDR1 and YFSETQ for CDR2. From cysteine to phenylalanine, the CDR3 is 13 amino acids long. Just CDR3 DNA is preserved here, 39 bases in frame from base 1. The cohort comprised 550 to 700 healthy bone marrow donors. At the time of sampling, all cohort members were nominally healthy, though unrecorded immune exposures were likely present. The donor was CMV seronegative and belonged to the group of 350 or so seronegative cohort members. Each donor provided a peripheral blood sample, and peripheral blood mononuclear cells were used for TCR beta sequencing. The Qiagen DNeasy Blood Extraction Kit was used to extract genomic DNA from the blood cell samples. About this clone itself: Its antigen is unknown. Nothing much larger sits one base from this clone, and base qualities are not available.

Receptor amplification or capture employed the immunoSEQ multiplex PCR assay. For the multiplex PCR, a mixture combining 60 forward primers for TCR Vbeta segments and 13 reverse primers for TCR Jbeta segments was used. The CDR3 region of rearranged TCR beta genes was amplified from genomic DNA by a multiplex PCR assay. The amplified TCR beta libraries were sequenced on the Illumina HiSeq System as 87-base-pair reads. Per the source publication's procedure: In a later analysis, approximately 74 million unique TCR beta chains were counted across the approximately 640 repertoires, and roughly 11 million of these chains were shared by at least two donors. To remove PCR and sequencing errors, raw reads were error-corrected and collapsed into unique sequences using a nearest-neighbor algorithm that merged closely related sequences. CDR3 sequences were aligned to IMGT reference sequences to assign V, D and J gene segments. For a sequence to be retained, a match of at least six nucleotides to both a V gene segment and a J gene segment was required. Rearrangements were called productive when the CDR3 lacked stop codons and stayed in frame with V and J; all others were non-productive. CDR3 was defined by IMGT convention, running from the second conserved V-encoded cysteine to the conserved J-encoded phenylalanine. Sequences without an unambiguous match to a single V gene segment were excluded from the earlier analysis of approximately 600 of the donors. An earlier analysis of about 590 of the donors classified V segments as functional when productive rearrangements were above 56.7% and as segregating when the standard deviation between donors was above 5%. A statistical classification framework was developed to diagnose cytomegalovirus status using the catalog of TCR beta chain sequences. In a later analysis, V and J genes were assigned by comparing TCR nucleotide sequences against IMGT/GENE-DB human TR gene sequences. In a later analysis, CDR3 sequences and most-parsimonious VDJ recombination scenarios were assigned using the TCRdist pipeline. A later analysis defined each TCR beta chain by its CDR3 amino acid sequence plus V-gene family, and excluded reads lacking a unique V-gene family. A later analysis removed 592 highly shared, low-generation-probability nucleotide sequences to deal with suspected cross-contamination and a sequencing artifact. A later analysis calculated a clonal expansion index for each public chain from normalized within-repertoire ranks of inferred template counts. In a later analysis, generation probabilities were computed using a VDJ recombination model fitted to out-of-frame rearrangements, and the results were checked against IGoR. In a later analysis, hypergeometric tests were used to score TCR-TCR, TCR-HLA and TCR-CMV co-occurrence, with a repertoire-size bias correction applied to TCR pairs. False discovery rates were estimated in a later analysis by permuting HLA or CMV assignments 20 times. In a later analysis, co-occurring TCRs were grouped using DBSCAN, and TCRdist sequence similarity was added for clustering within HLA-allele-positive subsets. Co-occurrence clustering excluded repertoires with fewer than 30,000 or more than 120,000 public chains, plus five with anomalous nucleotide sharing. Entries here come from immuneACCESS through TCRdb and include only in-frame sequences with V and J called. Some clones fail to appear in such tables; in the studies checked, an unresolved V gene covers under half of the shortfall, and the cause of the remainder is unknown. V and J calls plus clone size are reproduced from that table; the DNA served to infer D and trimming. A total of about 140,000 clones appear in this sample, 80% of them only once. The ten top clones hold under 5% of the sample.

This clonotype originated in a man in his forties in good health and CMV-seronegative. This sequence uses TRBV5-1 and TRBJ2-5; no D segment can be confidently identified. The material sequenced was PBMCs. The nucleotide sequence is given as TGCGCCAGCAGCTTGGTTTTAAAAGAGACCCAGTACTTC. It translates to CASSLVLKETQYF.